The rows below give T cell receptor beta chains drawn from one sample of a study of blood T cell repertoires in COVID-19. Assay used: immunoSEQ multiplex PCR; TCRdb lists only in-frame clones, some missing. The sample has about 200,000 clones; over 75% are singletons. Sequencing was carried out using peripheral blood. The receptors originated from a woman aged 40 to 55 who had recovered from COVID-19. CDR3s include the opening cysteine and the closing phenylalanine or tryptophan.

CASSQWRQGHEQYF	TRBV3-1/TRBV3-2	TRBJ2-7
CASRESGDGYGYTF	TRBV7-9	TRBJ1-2
CATSDLARLNQPQHF	TRBV24-1	TRBJ1-5
CASSRGGGRSYEQYF	TRBV6-2/TRBV6-3	TRBJ2-7
CASSFGRAGSYEQYF	TRBV11-1	TRBJ2-7
CASSSAPNTGELFF	TRBV13	TRBJ2-2
CASSLGVAGGPEAQYF	TRBV11-1	TRBJ2-5
CASSFRGSGAQPLHF	TRBV27	TRBJ1-6
CAIRGLAVNTGELFF	TRBV10-3	TRBJ2-2
CASGNLGLETQYF	TRBV6-5	TRBJ2-5
CASSQETARNTQYF	TRBV3-1/TRBV3-2	TRBJ2-3
CASSFKGGYGYTF	TRBV27	TRBJ1-2
CASSSRAPLTSSYNEQFF	TRBV21-1	TRBJ2-1
CASSSPTVRVTEAFF	TRBV6-5	TRBJ1-1
CASSRGTSATYEQYF	TRBV4-2	TRBJ2-7
CSVEPSRNRGTEAFF	TRBV29-1	TRBJ1-1
CASSYRLTDTQYF	TRBV11-3	TRBJ2-3
CASIEGLEETQYF	TRBV6-5	TRBJ2-5
CASSPGQGAGEAFF	TRBV7-9	TRBJ1-1
CSASGQGNQPQHF	TRBV20-1	TRBJ1-5
CAWEHSSGANVLTF	TRBV30	TRBJ2-6
CASSQDRGSGNTIYF	TRBV4-3	TRBJ1-3
CASSPSEGRDQPQHF	TRBV6-5	TRBJ1-5
CAWGSGNIQYF	TRBV30	TRBJ2-4
CASGTGNSRDF	TRBV28	TRBJ1-6
CASSQEWQGNEKLFF	TRBV4-3	TRBJ1-4
CASSQATSARQETQYF	TRBV4-1	TRBJ2-5
CASSRETSGALYNEQFF	TRBV7-2	TRBJ2-1
CASSLDRSNSYEQYF	TRBV4-3	TRBJ2-7
CASSEPGQYF	TRBV6-1	TRBJ2-7
CASSMGRFYEQYF	TRBV19	TRBJ2-7
CASSQELAASYNEQFF	TRBV3-1/TRBV3-2	TRBJ2-1
CASSPGQVVSSGNTIYF	TRBV18	TRBJ1-3
CASSRNGASGDYEQYF	TRBV27	TRBJ2-7
CASAAGTDYEQYF	TRBV12-5	TRBJ2-7
CASSLLDRRLAEAFF	TRBV7-2	TRBJ1-1
CASSITYQGGSEAFF	TRBV19	TRBJ1-1
CASKETRGLGTEAFF	TRBV2	TRBJ1-1
CASSLRQSNTGELFF	TRBV5-1	TRBJ2-2
CASSLELAGGADTQYF	TRBV7-2	TRBJ2-3
CASSQGTYSTDTQYF	TRBV3-1/TRBV3-2	TRBJ2-3
CASSPIQGAEAFF	TRBV6-5	TRBJ1-1
CASSWQASEQFF	TRBV6-2/TRBV6-3	TRBJ2-1
CATSRDRREGNNQPQHF	TRBV15	TRBJ1-5
CASNHARHRDRRDGYTF	TRBV5-6	TRBJ1-2
CASSLGGTNTGELFF	TRBV7-9	TRBJ2-2
CASSTTGKMNTEAFF	TRBV6-5	TRBJ1-1
CASSRENNEQFF	TRBV18	TRBJ2-1
CASSDTGIQVSNQPQHF	TRBV6-1	TRBJ1-5
CSVTSDRYPYEQYF	TRBV29-1	TRBJ2-7
CASSLVQGAPEAFF	TRBV5-1	TRBJ1-1
CASSRTGTGETQYF	TRBV19	TRBJ2-5
CASSPTGGNQPQHF	TRBV3-1/TRBV3-2	TRBJ1-5
CASSLGEPYNEQFF	TRBV7-8	TRBJ2-1
CSASKASGNYEQYF	TRBV20-1	TRBJ2-7